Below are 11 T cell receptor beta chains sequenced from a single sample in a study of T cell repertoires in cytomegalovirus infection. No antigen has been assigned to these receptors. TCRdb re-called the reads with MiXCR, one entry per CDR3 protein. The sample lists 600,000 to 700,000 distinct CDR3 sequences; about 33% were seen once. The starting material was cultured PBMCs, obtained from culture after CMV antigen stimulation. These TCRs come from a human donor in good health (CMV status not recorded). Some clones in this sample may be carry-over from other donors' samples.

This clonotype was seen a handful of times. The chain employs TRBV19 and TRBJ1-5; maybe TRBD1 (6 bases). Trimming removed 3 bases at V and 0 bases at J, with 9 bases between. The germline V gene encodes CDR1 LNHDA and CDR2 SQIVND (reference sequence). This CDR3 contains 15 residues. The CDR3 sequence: CASSISGDSNQPQHF. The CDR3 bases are TGTGCCAGTAGTATCTCAGGGGATAGCAATCAGCCCCAGCATTTT.

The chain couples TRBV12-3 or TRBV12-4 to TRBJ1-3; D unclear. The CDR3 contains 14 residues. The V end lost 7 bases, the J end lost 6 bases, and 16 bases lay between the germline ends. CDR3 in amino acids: CASTVTGRQNTIYF. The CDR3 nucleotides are TGTGCCAGCACCGTAACCGGGAGACAAAACACCATATATTTT.

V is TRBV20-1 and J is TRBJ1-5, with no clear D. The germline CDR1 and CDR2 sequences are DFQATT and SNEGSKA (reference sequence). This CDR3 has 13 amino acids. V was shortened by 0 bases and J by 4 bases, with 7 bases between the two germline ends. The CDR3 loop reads CSARDPGNQPQHF. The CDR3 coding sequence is TGCAGTGCTAGAGATCCGGGTAATCAGCCCCAGCATTTT.

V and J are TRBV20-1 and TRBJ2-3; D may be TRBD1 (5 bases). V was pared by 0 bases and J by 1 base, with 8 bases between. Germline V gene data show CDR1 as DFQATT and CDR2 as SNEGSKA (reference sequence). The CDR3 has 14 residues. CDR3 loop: CSARETQGTDTQYF. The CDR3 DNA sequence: TGCAGTGCTAGAGAGACACAGGGCACAGATACGCAGTATTTT.

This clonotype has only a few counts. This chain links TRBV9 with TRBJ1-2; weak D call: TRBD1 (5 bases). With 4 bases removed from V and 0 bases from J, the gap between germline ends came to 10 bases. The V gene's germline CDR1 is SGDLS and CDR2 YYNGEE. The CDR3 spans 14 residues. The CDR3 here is CASSPLTANYGYTF. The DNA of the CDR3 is TGTGCCAGCAGCCCTCTGACAGCTAACTATGGCTACACCTTC.

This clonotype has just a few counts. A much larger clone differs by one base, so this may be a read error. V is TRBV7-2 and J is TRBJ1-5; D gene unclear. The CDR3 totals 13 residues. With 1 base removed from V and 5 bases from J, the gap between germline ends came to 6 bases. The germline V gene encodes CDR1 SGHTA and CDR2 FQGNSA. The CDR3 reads CASSLVYDQPQHF. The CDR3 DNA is TGTGCCAGCAGCTTAGTCTACGATCAGCCCCAGCATTTT.

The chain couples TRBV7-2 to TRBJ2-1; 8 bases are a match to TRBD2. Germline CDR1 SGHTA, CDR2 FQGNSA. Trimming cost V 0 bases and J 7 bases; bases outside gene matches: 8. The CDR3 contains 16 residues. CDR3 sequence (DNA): TGTGCCAGCAGCTTAGCGTACCGGGGGGGCCGTAATGAGCAGTTCTTC. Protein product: CASSLAYRGGRNEQFF.

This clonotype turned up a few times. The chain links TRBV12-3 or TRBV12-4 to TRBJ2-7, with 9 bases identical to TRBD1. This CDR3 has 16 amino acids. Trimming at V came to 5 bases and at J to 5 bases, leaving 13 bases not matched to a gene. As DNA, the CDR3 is TGTGCCAGCAGTCTCAAACCGGGACAGGGTGATCACGAGCAGTACTTC. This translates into CASSLKPGQGDHEQYF.

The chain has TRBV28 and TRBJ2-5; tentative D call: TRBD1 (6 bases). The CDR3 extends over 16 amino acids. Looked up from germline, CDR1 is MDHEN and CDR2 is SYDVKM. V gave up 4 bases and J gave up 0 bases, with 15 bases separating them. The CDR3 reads CASSSTGTPYQETQYF. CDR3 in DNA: TGTGCCAGCAGTTCGACCGGGACACCGTACCAAGAGACCCAGTACTTC.

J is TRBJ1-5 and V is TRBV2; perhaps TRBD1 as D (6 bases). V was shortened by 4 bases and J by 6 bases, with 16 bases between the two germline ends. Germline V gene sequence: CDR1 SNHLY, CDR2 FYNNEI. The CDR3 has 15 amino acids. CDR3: CASSVNNRVIQPQHF. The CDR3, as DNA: TGTGCCAGCAGTGTAAACAACAGGGTTATTCAGCCCCAGCATTTT.

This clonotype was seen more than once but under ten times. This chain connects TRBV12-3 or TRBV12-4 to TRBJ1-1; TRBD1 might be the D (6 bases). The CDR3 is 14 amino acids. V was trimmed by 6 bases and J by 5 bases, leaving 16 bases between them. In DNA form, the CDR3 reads TGTGCCAGCAGCCAAAGCCCGACAGGTACTGAAGCTTTCTTT. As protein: CASSQSPTGTEAFF.